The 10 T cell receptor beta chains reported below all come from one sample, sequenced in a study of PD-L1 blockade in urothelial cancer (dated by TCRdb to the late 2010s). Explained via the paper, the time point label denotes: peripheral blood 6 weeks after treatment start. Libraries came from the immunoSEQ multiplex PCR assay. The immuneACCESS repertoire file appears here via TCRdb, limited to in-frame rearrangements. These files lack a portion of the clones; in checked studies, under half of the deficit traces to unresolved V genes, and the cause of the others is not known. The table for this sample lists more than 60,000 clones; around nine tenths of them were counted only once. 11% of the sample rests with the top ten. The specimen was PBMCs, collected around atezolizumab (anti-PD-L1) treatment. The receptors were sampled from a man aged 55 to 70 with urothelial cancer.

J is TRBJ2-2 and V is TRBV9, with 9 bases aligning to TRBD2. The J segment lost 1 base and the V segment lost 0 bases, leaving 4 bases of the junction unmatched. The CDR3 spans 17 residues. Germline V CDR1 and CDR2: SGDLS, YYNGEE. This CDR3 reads CASSVGSGSRNTGELFF. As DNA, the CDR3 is TGTGCCAGCAGCGTAGGTAGCGGGAGTAGGAACACCGGGGAGCTGTTTTTT.

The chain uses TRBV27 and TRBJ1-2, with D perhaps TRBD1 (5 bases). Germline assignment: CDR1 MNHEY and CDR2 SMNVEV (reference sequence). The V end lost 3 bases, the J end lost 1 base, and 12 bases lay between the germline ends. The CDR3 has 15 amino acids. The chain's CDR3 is CASSFLPTDNYGYTF. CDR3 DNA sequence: TGTGCCAGCAGTTTCCTCCCGACAGATAACTATGGCTACACCTTC.

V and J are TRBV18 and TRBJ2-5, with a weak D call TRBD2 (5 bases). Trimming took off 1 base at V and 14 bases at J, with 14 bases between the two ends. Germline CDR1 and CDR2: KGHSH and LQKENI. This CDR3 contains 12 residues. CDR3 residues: CASSPQPGVAYF. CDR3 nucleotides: TGTGCCAGCTCACCACAGCCCGGGGTGGCCTACTTC. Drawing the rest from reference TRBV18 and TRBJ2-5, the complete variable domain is NAGVMQNPRHLVRRRGQEARLRCSPMKGHSHVYWYRQLPEEGLKFMVYLQKENIIDESGMPKERFSAEFPKEGPSILRIQQVVRGDSAAYFCASSPQPGVAYFGPGTRLLVL.

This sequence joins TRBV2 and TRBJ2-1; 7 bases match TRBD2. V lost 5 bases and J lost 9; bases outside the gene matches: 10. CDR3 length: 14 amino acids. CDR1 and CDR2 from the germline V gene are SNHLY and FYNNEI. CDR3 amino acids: CASSWSGGVGEQFF. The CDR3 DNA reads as TGTGCCAGCAGTTGGTCGGGAGGAGTCGGTGAGCAGTTCTTC.

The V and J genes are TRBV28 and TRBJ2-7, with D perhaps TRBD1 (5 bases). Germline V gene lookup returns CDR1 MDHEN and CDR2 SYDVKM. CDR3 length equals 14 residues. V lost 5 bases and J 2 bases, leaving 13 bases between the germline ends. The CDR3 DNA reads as TGTGCCAGCAGTGCACCAGGGTACCCCTACGAGCAGTACTTC. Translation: CASSAPGYPYEQYF.

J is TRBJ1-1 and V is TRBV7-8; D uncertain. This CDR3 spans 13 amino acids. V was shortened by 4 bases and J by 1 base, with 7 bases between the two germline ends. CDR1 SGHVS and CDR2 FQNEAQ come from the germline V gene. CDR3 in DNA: TGTGCCAGCAGCTACCTGAGGAACACTGAAGCTTTCTTT. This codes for CASSYLRNTEAFF.

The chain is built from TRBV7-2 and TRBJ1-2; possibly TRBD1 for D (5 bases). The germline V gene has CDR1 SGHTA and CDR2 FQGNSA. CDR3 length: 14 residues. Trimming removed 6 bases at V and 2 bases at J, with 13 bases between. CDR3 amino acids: CASRPRGGNYGYTF. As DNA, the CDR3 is TGTGCCAGCAGACCCCGCGGGGGAAACTATGGCTACACCTTC.

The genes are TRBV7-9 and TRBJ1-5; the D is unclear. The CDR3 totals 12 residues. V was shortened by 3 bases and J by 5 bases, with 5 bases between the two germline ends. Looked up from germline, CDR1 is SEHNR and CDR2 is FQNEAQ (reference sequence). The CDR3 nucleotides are TGTGCCAGCAGCTTTGAGGATCAGCCCCAGCATTTT. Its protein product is CASSFEDQPQHF. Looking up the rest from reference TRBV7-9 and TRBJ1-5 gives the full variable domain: DTGVSQNPRHKITKRGQNVTFRCDPISEHNRLYWYRQTLGQGPEFLTYFQNEAQLEKSRLLSDRFSAERPKGSFSTLEIQRTEQGDSAMYLCASSFEDQPQHFGDGTRLSIL.

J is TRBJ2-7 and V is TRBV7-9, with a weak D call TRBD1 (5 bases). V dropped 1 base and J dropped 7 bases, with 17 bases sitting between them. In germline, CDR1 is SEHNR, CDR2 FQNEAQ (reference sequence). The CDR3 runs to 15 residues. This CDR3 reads CASSLVSGLLGEQYF. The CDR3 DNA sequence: TGTGCCAGCAGCTTAGTCTCAGGGTTGTTAGGGGAGCAGTACTTC.

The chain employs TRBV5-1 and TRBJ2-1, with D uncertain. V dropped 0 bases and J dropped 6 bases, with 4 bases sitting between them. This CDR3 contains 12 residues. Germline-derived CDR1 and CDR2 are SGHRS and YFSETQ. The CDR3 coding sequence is TGCGCCAGCAGCTTGGATAGCAATGAGCAGTTCTTC. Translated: CASSLDSNEQFF. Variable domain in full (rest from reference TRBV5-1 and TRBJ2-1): KAGVTQTPRYLIKTRGQQVTLSCSPISGHRSVSWYQQTPGQGLQFLFEYFSETQRNKGNFPGRFSGRQFSNSRSEMNVSTLELGDSALYLCASSLDSNEQFFGPGTRLTVL.